This TCR beta chain was observed in a study of cytomegalovirus exposure and HLA in healthy donors. Trimming removed 0 bases from V and 7 bases from J; junction bases left unmatched: 4. This CDR3 has 16 amino acids. In germline, CDR1 is LGHNA, CDR2 YNFKEQ. PCR involved 60 Vbeta and 13 Jbeta primers. TCRdb's copy holds only in-frame clones and misses some; the assay was immunoSEQ multiplex PCR. The sample shows 170,000 or so clones, roughly 80% of them seen only once. This chain joins TRBV4-2 and TRBJ1-6, with 9 bases lining up with TRBD1. The clonotype originates from a man aged 30 to 39 in good health and CMV-seropositive. The specimen sequenced was PBMCs. CDR3 coding DNA: TGTGCCAGCAGCCAAGATCCGGGACAGGGCAATTCACCCCTCCACTTT. This translates into CASSQDPGQGNSPLHF.